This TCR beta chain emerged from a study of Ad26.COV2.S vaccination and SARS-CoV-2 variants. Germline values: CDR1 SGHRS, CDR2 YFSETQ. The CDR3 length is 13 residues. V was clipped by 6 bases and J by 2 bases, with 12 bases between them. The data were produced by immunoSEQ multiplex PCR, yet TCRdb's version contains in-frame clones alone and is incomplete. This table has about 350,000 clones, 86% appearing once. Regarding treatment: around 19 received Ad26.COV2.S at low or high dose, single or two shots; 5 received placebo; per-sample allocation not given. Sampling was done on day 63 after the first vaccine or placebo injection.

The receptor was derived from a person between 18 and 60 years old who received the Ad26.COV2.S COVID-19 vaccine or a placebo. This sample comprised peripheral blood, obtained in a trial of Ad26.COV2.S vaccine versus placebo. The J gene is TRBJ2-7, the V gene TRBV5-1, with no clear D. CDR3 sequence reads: CASMGKPPYEQYF. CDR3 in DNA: TGCGCCAGCATGGGCAAACCGCCCTACGAGCAGTACTTC.